What follows are 25 T cell receptor beta chains derived from one specimen sequenced in a study of OX40 agonist ivuxolimab in advanced cancers. The protocol was immunoSEQ multiplex PCR, while the TCRdb copy is restricted to in-frame clones and leaves out a portion. The table has under 85,000 clones, just over 90% seen once; the top ten hold 4.8%. The sequencing here drew on CD4+ or CD8+ T cells sorted from blood, taken in a trial of the OX40 agonist ivuxolimab. The receptors here all came from an adult with an advanced solid tumor such as melanoma, head and neck, liver or kidney cancer.

As DNA, the CDR3 is TGTGCCAGCAGCCAGTCCGGGACTAGCGGGCCAAGCTCCTACGAGCAGTACTTC. The encoded protein is CASSQSGTSGPSSYEQYF. J is TRBJ2-7 and V is TRBV4-2; 12 nucleotides align to TRBD2. CDR1 LGHNA and CDR2 YNFKEQ come from the germline V gene. The CDR3 loop spans 18 amino acids. Unmatched junction bases numbered 9, after V lost 3 bases and J lost 0 bases.

The rearrangement joins TRBV11-3 to TRBJ2-5, with 13 bases fitting TRBD2. The CDR3 sequence is 16 residues long. CDR1 SGHNT and CDR2 YENEEA come from the germline V gene. The ends lost 5 bases at V and 4 bases at J; junction bases unmatched: 7. CDR3 DNA: TGTGCCAGCAGCCCCGGACTAGCGGGGGAGCCAGAGACCCAGTACTTC. Its translation: CASSPGLAGEPETQYF.

The chain couples TRBV28 to TRBJ2-5; D unclear. The CDR3 spans 16 residues. The germline V and J ends were trimmed by 4 bases and 5 bases, with 20 bases remaining between them. Germline V CDR1 and CDR2: MDHEN, SYDVKM. The chain's CDR3 is CASSSISGRVGETQYF. The CDR3 bases are TGTGCCAGCAGTTCGATTTCAGGTCGGGTAGGGGAGACCCAGTACTTC.

The chain uses TRBV19 and TRBJ2-1; TRBD2 agrees at 8 bases. The CDR3 is 17 residues long. The germline V gene encodes CDR1 LNHDA and CDR2 SQIVND (reference sequence). Trimming at V came to 0 bases and at J to 7 bases, leaving 11 bases not matched to a gene. CDR3 sequence (DNA): TGTGCCAGTAGTATAGAAACTAGCGGCCTTTTATGGAATGAGCAGTTCTTC. Protein sequence: CASSIETSGLLWNEQFF.

This rearrangement joins TRBV7-9 to TRBJ2-7; TRBD1 is a possible D gene (6 bases). V was pared by 6 bases and J by 2 bases, with 17 bases between. This CDR3 comprises 15 residues. From germline, CDR1 is SEHNR and CDR2 FQNEAQ (reference sequence). CDR3 DNA sequence: TGTGCCAGCAGTTCCCCAGGGGAAGTCCCCTACGAGCAGTACTTC. Encoded protein: CASSSPGEVPYEQYF.

The genes are TRBV28 and TRBJ1-5, with a possible D match to TRBD1 (6 bases). Trimming removed 7 bases from V and 1 base from J, with 14 bases in between. The CDR3 length is 15 residues. Germline V CDR1 and CDR2: MDHEN, SYDVKM. The CDR3 sequence is CASTLRTASNQPQHF. The DNA of the CDR3 is TGTGCCAGCACCCTCCGGACAGCAAGCAATCAGCCCCAGCATTTT.

This sequence joins TRBV5-4 and TRBJ1-2; 7 nucleotides agree with TRBD1. V lost 0 bases to trimming and J lost 10 bases; unmatched junction nucleotides: 12. Looked up from germline, CDR1 is SGHNT and CDR2 is YYREEE (reference sequence). The CDR3 is made up of 15 amino acids. The CDR3 bases are TGTGCCAGCAGCTTGGCCGGGACAGAGAGGGCCCTCTACACCTTC. This encodes CASSLAGTERALYTF. Full variable domain (rest looked up from reference TRBV5-4 and TRBJ1-2): ETGVTQSPTHLIKTRGQQVTLRCSSQSGHNTVSWYQQALGQGPQFIFQYYREEENGRGNFPPRFSGLQFPNYSSELNVNALELDDSALYLCASSLAGTERALYTFGSGTRLTVV.

As DNA, the CDR3 is TGTGCCAGCAGTTTTTGGGAAGTCAATCAGCCCCAGCATTTT. Amino acids: CASSFWEVNQPQHF. J is TRBJ1-5 and V is TRBV28; D is unresolved. CDR3 length: 14 amino acids. Germline V gives CDR1 MDHEN, CDR2 SYDVKM. V was trimmed by 3 bases and J by 3 bases, leaving 9 bases between them. The variable domain in full, with the rest retrieved from reference TRBV28 and TRBJ1-5, is DVKVTQSSRYLVKRTGEKVFLECVQDMDHENMFWYRQDPGLGLRLIYFSYDVKMKEKGDIPEGYSVSREKKERFSLILESASTNQTSMYLCASSFWEVNQPQHFGDGTRLSIL.

The chain joins TRBV5-1 to TRBJ2-3; D may be TRBD2 (5 bases). Germline CDR1 is SGHRS and CDR2 is YFSETQ. V was clipped by 0 bases and J by 1 base, with 15 bases between them. The CDR3 has 17 amino acids. The DNA of the CDR3 is TGCGCCAGCAGCTTGGAAGCCCTAGCCCGGCGCACAGATACGCAGTATTTT. Translating it yields CASSLEALARRTDTQYF. The variable domain in full, with the rest retrieved from reference TRBV5-1 and TRBJ2-3, is KAGVTQTPRYLIKTRGQQVTLSCSPISGHRSVSWYQQTPGQGLQFLFEYFSETQRNKGNFPGRFSGRQFSNSRSEMNVSTLELGDSALYLCASSLEALARRTDTQYFGPGTRLTVL.

On this clone: Other DNA sequences in this sample translate to the same CDR3. The chain couples TRBV28 to TRBJ1-5; 7 bases align to TRBD1. Germline values: CDR1 MDHEN, CDR2 SYDVKM. The junction had 6 bases not matched to a gene; V was cut back by 3 bases and J by 4 bases. This CDR3 comprises 15 residues. The CDR3 DNA follows: TGTGCCAGCAGTTTGAGAGGGGGCGGGAATCAGCCCCAGCATTTT. This sequence encodes CASSLRGGGNQPQHF. Full variable domain (missing parts from reference TRBV28 and TRBJ1-5): DVKVTQSSRYLVKRTGEKVFLECVQDMDHENMFWYRQDPGLGLRLIYFSYDVKMKEKGDIPEGYSVSREKKERFSLILESASTNQTSMYLCASSLRGGGNQPQHFGDGTRLSIL.

This chain joins TRBV18 and TRBJ2-3; 7 nucleotides line up with TRBD1. Germline trimming cut 3 bases from V and 6 bases from J; bases unmatched to any gene: 9. This CDR3 region has 15 residues. The germline gives CDR1 KGHSH, CDR2 LQKENI. CDR3 residues: CASSPGQVGADTQYF. The DNA for the CDR3 is TGTGCCAGCTCACCCGGACAGGTCGGTGCGGATACGCAGTATTTT.

The rearrangement links TRBV25-1 to TRBJ1-4; 11 bases line up with TRBD1. CDR1 MGHDK and CDR2 SYGVNS come from the germline V gene. The CDR3 has 15 amino acids. V lost 4 bases to trimming and J lost 10 bases; unmatched junction nucleotides: 8. Here the CDR3 reads CASSVLGTGGGKLFF. The CDR3 coding sequence is TGTGCCAGCAGTGTTCTCGGGACAGGGGGAGGAAAACTGTTTTTT.

The chain joins TRBV7-2 to TRBJ2-6; TRBD2 matches at 8 bases. The germline CDR1 and CDR2 sequences are SGHTA and FQGNSA. The CDR3 extends over 13 amino acids. CDR3 in amino acids: CASGTSGANVLTF. Written as DNA, the CDR3 is TGTGCTAGCGGGACCTCTGGGGCCAACGTCCTGACTTTC.

The rearrangement uses TRBV4-3 and TRBJ2-1, with TRBD2 matching 9 bases. The CDR3 is 15 residues long. Germline-derived CDR1 and CDR2 are LGHNA and YSLEER. The J segment lost 8 bases and the V segment lost 1 base, leaving 6 bases of the junction unmatched. As DNA, the CDR3 is TGCGCCAGCAGCCAAGGGCCTAGCGGGAAATATGAGCAGTTCTTC. Amino acid sequence: CASSQGPSGKYEQFF.

This chain uses TRBV5-1 with TRBJ2-1; 12 nucleotides line up with TRBD1. Germline V gene lookup returns CDR1 SGHRS and CDR2 YFSETQ. CDR3 length equals 15 residues. Losses at the gene ends were 3 bases for V and 8 bases for J; bases not matched to a gene: 6. This CDR3 reads CASSSAGTGGYEQFF. The CDR3 nucleotides read TGCGCCAGCAGCTCCGCCGGGACAGGGGGCTATGAGCAGTTCTTC.

The V gene is TRBV7-6, the J gene TRBJ2-2; possibly TRBD1 for D (6 bases). Deletions cut 5 bases from V and 3 bases from J, with 16 bases between. CDR1 and CDR2 from the germline V gene are SGHVS and FNYEAQ. The CDR3 contains 16 residues. The CDR3 bases are TGTGCCAGCAGCCAACAGGGTGGGTGGGACACCGGGGAGCTGTTTTTT. Translation: CASSQQGGWDTGELFF.

The chain combines TRBV15 with TRBJ2-5; D unresolved. Germline lookup yields CDR1 LNHNV and CDR2 YYDKDF (reference sequence). This CDR3 contains 13 residues. The ends were cut back, 0 bases at V and 3 bases at J, with 5 bases in the middle. CDR3 nucleotide sequence: TGTGCCACCAGCAGAGAGCTAGAAGAGACCCAGTACTTC. This translates into CATSRELEETQYF.

The CDR3: CASSEAENNEQFF. CDR3 coding DNA: TGTGCCAGCAGTGAAGCAGAGAACAATGAGCAGTTCTTC. The rearrangement joins TRBV2 to TRBJ2-1; D is unclear. V lost 0 bases, J lost 5 bases, and 5 bases lay in between. The CDR3 length is 13 residues. Germline CDR1 reads SNHLY; CDR2 reads FYNNEI.

As regards this clone: A junction boundary mismatches the germline segment, possibly from a read error. The DNA of the CDR3 is TGTGCCAGCAGTTCTCAGGGACAGGGGGACTTC. Its translation: CASSSQGQGDF. The chain has TRBV27 and TRBJ2-7; 11 nucleotides match TRBD1. This CDR3 has 11 residues. Germline CDR1 reads MNHEY; CDR2 reads SMNVEV (reference sequence).

The sample holds one count of this clone. V and J are TRBV6-6 and TRBJ2-6; D is perhaps TRBD2 (6 bases). V lost 6 bases and J 0 bases, leaving 9 bases between the germline ends. The CDR3 sequence is 15 residues long. Germline CDR1 is MNHNY and CDR2 is SVGAGI (reference sequence). Written as DNA, the CDR3 is TGTGCCAGCAGGCGGGGCGGCTCTGGGGCCAACGTCCTGACTTTC. Protein: CASRRGGSGANVLTF.

The chain recombines TRBV21-1 with TRBJ1-1. TRBV21-1 is assigned pseudogene status. This CDR3 has 15 amino acids. The CDR3, as DNA: TGTGCCAGCATCTTCTTGGGGGAGCTCGGTCCTGAAGCTTTCTTT. This sequence encodes CASIFLGELGPEAFF.

The chain carries TRBV5-1 and TRBJ1-5; D not resolved. Trimming left V 0 bases short and J 0 bases short, with 10 bases between. Germline lookup yields CDR1 SGHRS and CDR2 YFSETQ. CDR3 length: 16 residues. CDR3 in amino acids: CASSLEGPYSNQPQHF. The CDR3 coding sequence is TGCGCCAGCAGCTTGGAAGGGCCTTATAGCAATCAGCCCCAGCATTTT. Using reference TRBV5-1 and TRBJ1-5 for the parts outside the CDR3, the full variable domain is KAGVTQTPRYLIKTRGQQVTLSCSPISGHRSVSWYQQTPGQGLQFLFEYFSETQRNKGNFPGRFSGRQFSNSRSEMNVSTLELGDSALYLCASSLEGPYSNQPQHFGDGTRLSIL.

J is TRBJ1-5 and V is TRBV5-6, with 9 bases aligning to TRBD1. CDR1 and CDR2 (germline): SGHDT, YYEEEE. The CDR3 length is 13 residues. V was pared by 4 bases and J by 10 bases, with 6 bases of the junction left unmatched. The CDR3 region is CASSRTGEGPQHF. The CDR3 nucleotides are TGTGCCAGCAGCAGGACAGGGGAGGGTCCCCAGCATTTT.

In DNA form, the CDR3 reads TGCGCCAGCAGCCTCCTACGCGGGTCCTACGAGCAGTACTTC. Residues: CASSLLRGSYEQYF. V gene TRBV4-3 combines with J gene TRBJ2-7, with D possibly TRBD2 on 5 matching bases. The CDR3 is 14 amino acids. Germline CDR1 and CDR2: LGHNA and YSLEER. Between the trimmed V and J ends, which lost 4 bases and 1 base, there was a span of 11 bases.

The J gene is TRBJ2-1, the V gene TRBV5-1, with 8 bases fitting TRBD2. This CDR3 is 19 amino acids long. V lost 0 bases and J lost 4; bases outside the gene matches: 15. Germline CDR1 is SGHRS and CDR2 is YFSETQ. In DNA, the CDR3 is TGCGCCAGCAGCTTGGCCGGGAGCGGGAGCCTTGGCGGTTACAATGAGCAGTTCTTC. Its translation is CASSLAGSGSLGGYNEQFF.